The next 11 T cell receptor beta chains were all read from a single sample in a study of blood T cells in healthy people across ages. A second PCR, run for about 7 to 11 cycles, used a sample-barcoded 5' primer plus a J-beta primer mix. TCRdb re-derived calls from the 5' RACE reads in MiXCR, one entry per CDR3 protein. The data show over 700,000 distinct CDR3 sequences, about 55% seen once. Sequenced: blood. All receptors come from an older man in good health.

This clonotype was seen a handful of times. The V and J genes are TRBV10-3 and TRBJ2-1, with D unresolved. The ends were cut back, 6 bases at V and 2 bases at J, with 11 bases in the middle. This CDR3 comprises 14 residues. In germline, CDR1 is ENHRY, CDR2 SYGVKD. CDR3 loop: CAISPEPAYNEQFF. The CDR3 DNA is TGTGCCATCAGCCCAGAGCCCGCCTACAATGAGCAGTTCTTC.

This clonotype came up once. A junction boundary mismatches the germline segment, possibly from a read error. The chain uses TRBV7-2 and TRBJ2-3; D is perhaps TRBD1 (6 bases). The CDR3 contains 14 residues. Germline assignment: CDR1 SGHTA and CDR2 FQGNSA. CDR3 nucleotides: TGTGCCTGCAGCACCCGACAGGGCACAGATACGCAGTATTTT. It encodes CACSTRQGTDTQYF.

V and J are TRBV9 and TRBJ2-1; perhaps TRBD2 as D (6 bases). The CDR3 length is 16 residues. V dropped 0 bases and J dropped 5 bases, with 15 bases sitting between them. CDR1 and CDR2 from the germline V gene are SGDLS and YYNGEE. The CDR3 DNA reads TGTGCCAGCAGCGTAGACCTTGATAGCGGCCACAATGAGCAGTTCTTC. Translation: CASSVDLDSGHNEQFF.

The V call is TRBV7-2, the J call TRBJ1-4, with D tentatively TRBD1 (6 bases). Germline V gives CDR1 SGHTA, CDR2 FQGNSA. Trimming took 1 base from V and 0 from J, leaving 9 bases between them. This CDR3 spans 16 amino acids. Written as DNA, the CDR3 is TGTGCCAGCAGCTTAGGGGCAGGGGCAACTAATGAAAAACTGTTTTTT. This translates into CASSLGAGATNEKLFF.

The chain joins TRBV9 to TRBJ2-5; 11 nucleotides agree with TRBD1. Per germline, CDR1 SGDLS and CDR2 YYNGEE. The CDR3 sequence is 14 residues long. V trimming: 5 bases; J trimming: 1 base; junction bases outside the gene matches: 1. The CDR3 DNA follows: TGTGCCAGCAGTGGACAGGGGGCCCAAGAGACCCAGTACTTC. Its protein product is CASSGQGAQETQYF.

This rearrangement joins TRBV28 to TRBJ2-3, with D possibly called TRBD1 or TRBD2 (5 bases each). Trimming shortened V by 6 bases and J by 8 bases, and 12 bases separated the two germline ends. This CDR3 region has 12 residues. Germline CDR1 reads MDHEN; CDR2 reads SYDVKM. The DNA of the CDR3 is TGTGCCAGCAGCCCAAGAGGGGTTACGCAGTATTTT. Translated: CASSPRGVTQYF.

This chain links TRBV5-1 with TRBJ1-1; D might be TRBD1 (6 bases). The CDR3 spans 16 residues. Germline loops: CDR1 SGHRS, CDR2 YFSETQ. V dropped 1 base and J dropped 0 bases, with 13 bases sitting between them. The CDR3 sequence is CASSLMDSDMNTEAFF. The DNA for the CDR3 is TGCGCCAGCAGCTTGATGGACAGCGACATGAACACTGAAGCTTTCTTT.

V gene TRBV7-9 combines with J gene TRBJ2-7; D is possibly TRBD1 (6 bases). Looked up from germline, CDR1 is SEHNR and CDR2 is FQNEAQ (reference sequence). The V end lost 5 bases, the J end lost 7 bases, and 15 bases lay between the germline ends. The CDR3 contains 13 residues. CDR3 loop: CASSPGQLREQYF. In DNA form, the CDR3 reads TGTGCCAGCAGCCCCGGACAGTTGAGAGAGCAGTACTTC.

This clonotype has just a few counts. V is TRBV2 and J is TRBJ2-7, with 8 bases aligning to TRBD2. CDR3 size: 15 residues. Germline loops: CDR1 SNHLY, CDR2 FYNNEI. V trimming: 3 bases; J trimming: 4 bases; junction bases outside the gene matches: 8. CDR3 bases: TGTGCCAGCAGTGATCGAGCGGGAGAGTCTTACGAGCAGTACTTC. Its protein is CASSDRAGESYEQYF.

The rearrangement uses TRBV3-1 and TRBJ1-2; 8 bases fit TRBD1. CDR1 is LGHDT, CDR2 YNNKEL, per germline (reference sequence). CDR3 length equals 15 residues. V was clipped by 1 base and J by 4 bases; unmatched bases: 5. In nucleotides, the CDR3 is TGTGCCAGCAGCCAAGGGTGGGGACAGGTCTATGGCTACACCTTC. This gives the protein CASSQGWGQVYGYTF.

The chain uses TRBV7-9 and TRBJ1-2, with 12 bases that match TRBD1. Germline V lookup: CDR1 SEHNR, CDR2 FQNEAQ (reference sequence). The CDR3 spans 15 residues. J lost 6 bases, V lost 5 bases, and 7 bases had no gene match. The CDR3: CASSNRDRGRDGYTF. The CDR3 region has the DNA TGTGCCAGCAGCAACCGGGACAGGGGGCGAGATGGCTACACCTTC.